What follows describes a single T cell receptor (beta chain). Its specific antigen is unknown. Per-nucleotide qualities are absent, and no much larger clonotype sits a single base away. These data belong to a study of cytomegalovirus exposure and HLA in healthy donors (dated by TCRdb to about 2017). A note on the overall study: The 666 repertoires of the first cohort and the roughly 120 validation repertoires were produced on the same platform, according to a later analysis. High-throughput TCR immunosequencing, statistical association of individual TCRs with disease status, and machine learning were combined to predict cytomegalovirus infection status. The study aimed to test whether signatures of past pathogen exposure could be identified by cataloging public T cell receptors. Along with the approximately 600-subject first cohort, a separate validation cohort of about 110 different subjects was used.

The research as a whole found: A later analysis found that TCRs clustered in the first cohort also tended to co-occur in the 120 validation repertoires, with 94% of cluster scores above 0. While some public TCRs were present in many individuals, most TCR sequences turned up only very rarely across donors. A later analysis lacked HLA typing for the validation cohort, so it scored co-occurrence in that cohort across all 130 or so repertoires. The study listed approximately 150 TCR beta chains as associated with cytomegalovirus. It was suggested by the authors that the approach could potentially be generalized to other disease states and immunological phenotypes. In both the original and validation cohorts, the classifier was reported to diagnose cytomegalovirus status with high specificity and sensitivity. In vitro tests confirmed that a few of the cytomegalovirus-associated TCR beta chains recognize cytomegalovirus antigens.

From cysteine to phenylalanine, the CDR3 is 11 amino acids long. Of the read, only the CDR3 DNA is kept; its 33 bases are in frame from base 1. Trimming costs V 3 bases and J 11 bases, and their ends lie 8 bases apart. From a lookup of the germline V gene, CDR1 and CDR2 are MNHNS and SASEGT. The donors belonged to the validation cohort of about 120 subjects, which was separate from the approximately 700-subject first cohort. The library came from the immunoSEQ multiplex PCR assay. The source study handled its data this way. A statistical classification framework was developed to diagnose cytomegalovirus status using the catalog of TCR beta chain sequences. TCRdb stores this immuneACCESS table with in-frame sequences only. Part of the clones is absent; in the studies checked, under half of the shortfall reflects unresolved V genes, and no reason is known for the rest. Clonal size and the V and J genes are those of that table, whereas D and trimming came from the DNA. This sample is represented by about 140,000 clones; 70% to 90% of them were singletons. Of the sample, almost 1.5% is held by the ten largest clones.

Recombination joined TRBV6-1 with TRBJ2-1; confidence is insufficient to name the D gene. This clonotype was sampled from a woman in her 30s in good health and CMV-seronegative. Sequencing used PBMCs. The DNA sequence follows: TGTGCCAGCAGTGAGAGGAGTAAGCAGTTCTTC. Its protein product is CASSERSKQFF.